This section outlines one T cell receptor (beta chain) sequence together with its context. Its antigen is as yet unknown. Germline CDR1 is SGHVS and CDR2 is FQNEAQ. The CDR3 is 19 residues long. The V end lost 2 bases, the J end lost 4 bases, and 23 bases lay between the germline ends. This specimen comes from a study of shared clonotypes between healthy human individuals. Study-level findings and limits: Memory subsets generally showed lower estimated richness than naive subsets.

Using immunoSEQ multiplex PCR, the repertoire was profiled, and TCRdb retains in-frame clones only, with some absent. Found here are millions of clones, approximately 94% of them singletons; the top ten hold 1.7%. Naive CD8 isolation took CD45RO-negative cells positively selected for CCR7 and excluded terminally differentiated effector memory CD45RA+ cells. This receptor was taken from a young man in good health. Some clones in this sample may be carry-over from other donors' samples. The sequenced sample consisted of naive CD8+ T cells from PBMCs. The chain links TRBV7-8 to TRBJ2-2; possible D gene TRBD2, 6 bases. CDR3 bases: TGTGCCAGCAGCTTAAAGGGTTGGGACTTCAGTAGACCCACCGGGGAGCTGTTTTTT. Amino acids: CASSLKGWDFSRPTGELFF.